This passage covers 27 T cell receptor beta chains from one sample sequenced in a study of chemoradiotherapy in HPV16-positive cancers. Assay: immunoSEQ multiplex PCR; the TCRdb copy retains only in-frame clones and omits some. The sample consists of roughly 16,000 clones, 75% to 80% of them appearing once. Collection took place from a patient who underwent chemoradiotherapy. These receptors came from a human donor with HPV-associated anogenital cancer.

V and J are TRBV7-9 and TRBJ1-1; 7 nucleotides line up with TRBD1. The CDR3 is made up of 15 amino acids. The trim removed 4 bases at V and 4 bases at J, leaving 9 bases unmatched. Germline V CDR1 and CDR2: SEHNR, FQNEAQ (reference sequence). The DNA of the CDR3 is TGTGCCAGCAGCTACAAACAGGGGTGGCTCACTGAAGCTTTCTTT. It translates to CASSYKQGWLTEAFF.

The chain recombines TRBV7-3 with TRBJ2-2, with 8 bases matching TRBD1. The CDR3 spans 13 residues. From germline, CDR1 is SGHTA and CDR2 FQGTGA. V lost 5 bases and J lost 6; bases outside the gene matches: 2. The DNA of the CDR3 is TGTGCCAGCAGCACAGGGGGTCCCGGGGAGCTGTTTTTT. Protein product: CASSTGGPGELFF.

This clone showed up just once. No DNA is shown, since the ends of the CDR3 on it are uncertain; the CDR3 is the one TCRdb lists. The V and J genes are TRBV5-1 and TRBJ1-3. The CDR3 contains 16 residues when both ends are counted. Per the germline V gene, CDR1 is SGHRS and CDR2 is YFSETQ. The CDR3 region is CASSITSGHSGNTIYF.

This chain joins TRBV2 and TRBJ1-3; D gene uncertain. Germline CDR1 and CDR2: SNHLY and FYNNEI. Trimming took off 9 bases at V and 0 bases at J, with 6 bases between the two ends. The CDR3 covers 12 residues. The CDR3 bases are TGTGCCAGGAGGGTCTCTGGAAACACCATATATTTT. Translated, it gives CARRVSGNTIYF. Complete variable domain (other parts from reference TRBV2 and TRBJ1-3): EPEVTQTPSHQVTQMGQEVILRCVPISNHLYFYWYRQILGQKVEFLVSFYNNEISEKSEIFDDQFSVERPDGSNFTLKIRSTKLEDSAMYFCARRVSGNTIYFGEGSWLTVV.

This chain joins TRBV11-2 and TRBJ1-2; D remains unclear. Germline V CDR1 and CDR2: SGHAT, FQNNGV. The CDR3 sequence is 17 residues long. V was cut by 5 bases and J by 1 base, with 20 bases left in between. The CDR3 DNA is TGTGCCAGCAGCCCCCTAGGCCTAGAAAAAGATAACTATGGCTACACCTTC. It specifies CASSPLGLEKDNYGYTF.

This rearrangement joins TRBV28 to TRBJ2-7; 11 bases are shared with TRBD2. Germline CDR1 and CDR2: MDHEN and SYDVKM. CDR3 size: 19 residues. Unmatched junction bases numbered 22, after V lost 5 bases and J lost 7 bases. CDR3 amino acids: CASSRLISRTSGGAREQYF. CDR3 DNA sequence: TGTGCCAGCAGTCGGCTAATTTCACGAACTAGCGGGGGTGCTCGGGAGCAGTACTTC.

The chain uses TRBV27 and TRBJ2-1, with D maybe TRBD2 (6 bases). Germline CDR1 reads MNHEY; CDR2 reads SMNVEV (reference sequence). V was shortened by 3 bases and J by 5 bases, with 11 bases between the two germline ends. The length of the CDR3 is 14 residues. CDR3 DNA: TGTGCCAGCAGTTTGGAGCGGGCCAACAATGAGCAGTTCTTC. This translates into CASSLERANNEQFF.

The V gene is TRBV28, the J gene TRBJ2-7; 10 bases fit TRBD1. J lost 4 bases, V lost 6 bases, and 6 bases had no gene match. Germline-derived CDR1 and CDR2 are MDHEN and SYDVKM. This CDR3 has 14 residues. The CDR3 sequence: CASRRGTGVYEQYF. CDR3 DNA sequence: TGTGCCAGCAGGCGCGGGACAGGGGTGTACGAGCAGTACTTC. Full variable domain (missing parts from reference TRBV28 and TRBJ2-7): DVKVTQSSRYLVKRTGEKVFLECVQDMDHENMFWYRQDPGLGLRLIYFSYDVKMKEKGDIPEGYSVSREKKERFSLILESASTNQTSMYLCASRRGTGVYEQYFGPGTRLTVT.

The chain uses TRBV5-5 and TRBJ2-5; weak D call: TRBD1 (6 bases). The CDR3 spans 15 residues. The V gene's germline CDR1 is SGHKS and CDR2 YYEKEE (reference sequence). V lost 4 bases and J 2 bases, leaving 15 bases between the germline ends. The CDR3 loop is CASSQQGTLQETQYF. CDR3 sequence (DNA): TGTGCCAGCAGCCAACAGGGCACCTTACAAGAGACCCAGTACTTC.

The chain couples TRBV30 to TRBJ1-2; 7 positions match TRBD1. The V gene end was trimmed by 3 bases and the J gene end by 5 bases; junction bases not matched to a gene: 6. CDR1 GTSNPN and CDR2 SVGIG come from the germline V gene (reference sequence). CDR3 length: 13 amino acids. Here the CDR3 reads CAWRPDRRYGYTF. The CDR3 DNA is TGTGCCTGGAGACCGGACAGGCGATATGGCTACACCTTC.

This chain links TRBV6-6 with TRBJ2-5; 8 positions agree with TRBD1. CDR3 size: 14 residues. V gave up 5 bases and J gave up 5 bases; unmatched junction bases: 7. Germline V lookup: CDR1 MNHNY, CDR2 SVGAGI (reference sequence). The CDR3 DNA sequence: TGTGCCAGCAGTGGACAGGGTGGGGCGGAGACCCAGTACTTC. It encodes CASSGQGGAETQYF.

This rearrangement joins TRBV27 to TRBJ1-1; D not certain. The CDR3 is 13 amino acids. The V gene lost 7 bases and the J gene lost 1 base, with 10 bases spanning the gap. The germline gives CDR1 MNHEY, CDR2 SMNVEV (reference sequence). CDR3 nucleotide sequence: TGTGCCAGCACCTGGACGGGGAACACTGAAGCTTTCTTT. It yields the protein CASTWTGNTEAFF.

This clone was found once. This chain connects TRBV18 to TRBJ1-3; D is uncertain. The V gene's germline CDR1 is KGHSH and CDR2 LQKENI. The CDR3 covers 16 residues. Trimming left V 0 bases short and J 0 bases short, with 9 bases between. CDR3 in DNA: TGTGCCAGCTCACCACCGTGGGCAGCCTCTGGAAACACCATATATTTT. Its translation is CASSPPWAASGNTIYF.

V is TRBV6-1 and J is TRBJ1-1; D is undetermined. The V end was cut by 3 bases, the J end by 6 bases, with 5 bases between. This CDR3 is built from 11 residues. Looked up from germline, CDR1 is MNHNS and CDR2 is SASEGT. The CDR3 is CASSDFSEAFF. The DNA of the CDR3 is TGTGCCAGCAGTGATTTTTCTGAAGCTTTCTTT.

The chain carries TRBV2 and TRBJ2-7; no reliable D call. The germline CDR1 and CDR2 sequences are SNHLY and FYNNEI. V lost 4 bases and J lost 4, with 8 bases in between. This CDR3 region has 12 residues. This CDR3 reads CASSVTQYEQYF. CDR3 nucleotides: TGTGCCAGCAGTGTGACCCAATACGAGCAGTACTTC.

By share of the sample, this clone is large. The chain recombines TRBV2 with TRBJ2-7; D is unclear. Germline-derived CDR1 and CDR2 are SNHLY and FYNNEI. V was cut by 3 bases and J by 2 bases, with 8 bases left in between. The CDR3 contains 13 residues. The CDR3 DNA sequence: TGTGCCAGCAGTGAGGGGAACGCCTACGAGCAGTACTTC. Translation gives CASSEGNAYEQYF.

The CDR3 nucleotides read TGTGCCAGCAGTAGCACAGGGGGGCCTGGTCTCTTCCACTTT. Translating gives CASSSTGGPGLFHF. The V call is TRBV2, the J call TRBJ1-6; TRBD1 matches at 8 bases. CDR3 length: 14 residues. The J segment lost 17 bases and the V segment lost 5 bases, leaving 14 bases of the junction unmatched. From germline, CDR1 is SNHLY and CDR2 FYNNEI.

The V and J genes are TRBV27 and TRBJ1-2, with D uncertain. This CDR3 contains 18 residues. CDR1 and CDR2 from the germline V gene are MNHEY and SMNVEV (reference sequence). V shed 2 bases and J shed 1 base, with 20 bases lying between them. CDR3 nucleotides: TGTGCCAGCAGTTTAAAATTTCCCCTGGCAGCGTATAACTATGGCTACACCTTC. Amino acids: CASSLKFPLAAYNYGYTF.

This clone was counted a single time. This rearrangement joins TRBV2 to TRBJ2-5; 8 bases match TRBD2. The CDR3 covers 15 residues. Germline CDR1 and CDR2: SNHLY and FYNNEI. Trimming at V came to 3 bases and at J to 5 bases, leaving 8 bases not matched to a gene. CDR3 in DNA: TGTGCCAGCAGTGAGTTAGCGGGGTTTCACGAGACCCAGTACTTC. This codes for CASSELAGFHETQYF. The complete variable domain, with remaining parts taken from reference TRBV2 and TRBJ2-5, reads EPEVTQTPSHQVTQMGQEVILRCVPISNHLYFYWYRQILGQKVEFLVSFYNNEISEKSEIFDDQFSVERPDGSNFTLKIRSTKLEDSAMYFCASSELAGFHETQYFGPGTRLLVL.

The rearrangement links TRBV19 to TRBJ2-5; 10 nucleotides agree with TRBD2. J was trimmed by 1 base and V by 5 bases; bases with no gene match: 4. This CDR3 contains 15 residues. Germline V lookup: CDR1 LNHDA, CDR2 SQIVND (reference sequence). The CDR3 protein is CASSRASGGQETQYF. For the CDR3, the DNA is TGTGCCAGTAGTCGGGCTAGCGGGGGCCAAGAGACCCAGTACTTC.

V is TRBV7-8 and J is TRBJ2-5; possibly TRBD1 or TRBD2 for D (6 bases each). Germline-derived CDR1 and CDR2 are SGHVS and FQNEAQ. The CDR3 is made up of 18 amino acids. Trimming took 1 base from V and 0 from J, leaving 18 bases between them. The CDR3 region is CASSLGPLGGWNQETQYF. CDR3 DNA sequence: TGTGCCAGCAGCTTAGGCCCATTAGGGGGGTGGAACCAAGAGACCCAGTACTTC. The complete variable domain, with remaining parts taken from reference TRBV7-8 and TRBJ2-5, reads GAGVSQSPRYKVAKRGQDVALRCDPISGHVSLFWYQQALGQGPEFLTYFQNEAQLDKSGLPSDRFFAERPEGSVSTLKIQRTQQEDSAVYLCASSLGPLGGWNQETQYFGPGTRLLVL.

The chain couples TRBV9 to TRBJ2-5; no clear D. This CDR3 contains 16 residues. The ends were cut back, 0 bases at V and 3 bases at J, with 15 bases in the middle. Germline-derived CDR1 and CDR2 are SGDLS and YYNGEE. The chain's CDR3 is CASSVVPRAVEETQYF. The CDR3 bases are TGTGCCAGCAGCGTAGTACCCCGGGCAGTAGAAGAGACCCAGTACTTC.

The J gene is TRBJ2-2, the V gene TRBV6-1; D is possibly TRBD2 (5 bases). V shed 5 bases and J shed 0 bases, with 10 bases lying between them. CDR1 is MNHNS and CDR2 is SASEGT in the germline V gene. The CDR3 sequence is 15 residues long. This chain's CDR3 is CASSISVTNTGELFF. The DNA of the CDR3 is TGTGCCAGCAGTATTAGCGTTACGAACACCGGGGAGCTGTTTTTT.

V and J are TRBV11-1 and TRBJ1-6; 7 bases agree with TRBD1. From germline, CDR1 is SGHAT and CDR2 FQDESV (reference sequence). This CDR3 contains 16 residues. V dropped 0 bases and J dropped 8; count of bases not matched to a gene: 7. CDR3 region: CASSLADRDGDSPLHF. CDR3 in DNA: TGTGCCAGCAGCTTAGCCGACAGGGACGGTGATTCACCCCTCCACTTT. Looking up the rest from reference TRBV11-1 and TRBJ1-6 gives the full variable domain: EAEVAQSPRYKITEKSQAVAFWCDPISGHATLYWYRQILGQGPELLVQFQDESVVDDSQLPKDRFSAERLKGVDSTLKIQPAELGDSAMYLCASSLADRDGDSPLHFGNGTRLTVT.

This clone was seen a single time. The rearrangement uses TRBV5-4 and TRBJ1-6; D is undetermined. There are 15 residues in the CDR3. CDR1 is SGHNT and CDR2 is YYREEE in the germline V gene (reference sequence). DNA of the CDR3: TGTGCGCGAACCCACGGGAGCTCCTATAATTCACCCCTCCACTTT. It encodes CARTHGSSYNSPLHF.

The chain is built from TRBV11-3 and TRBJ1-1; no definite D call. Trimming cost V 4 bases and J 0 bases, with 6 bases left between them. This CDR3 comprises 13 residues. Germline assignment: CDR1 SGHNT and CDR2 YENEEA. The CDR3, as DNA: TGTGCCAGCAGCTCGGATTTGAACACTGAAGCTTTCTTT. Translation gives CASSSDLNTEAFF.

The chain combines TRBV7-9 with TRBJ2-5, with 10 bases matching TRBD2. This CDR3 has 17 residues. V was pared by 1 base and J by 2 bases, with 7 bases of the junction left unmatched. Germline CDR1 is SEHNR and CDR2 is FQNEAQ (reference sequence). The CDR3 region is CASSLGASSGGQETQYF. The CDR3 coding sequence is TGTGCCAGCAGCTTAGGGGCTTCTAGCGGGGGACAAGAGACCCAGTACTTC. Variable domain in full (rest from reference TRBV7-9 and TRBJ2-5): DTGVSQNPRHKITKRGQNVTFRCDPISEHNRLYWYRQTLGQGPEFLTYFQNEAQLEKSRLLSDRFSAERPKGSFSTLEIQRTEQGDSAMYLCASSLGASSGGQETQYFGPGTRLLVL.